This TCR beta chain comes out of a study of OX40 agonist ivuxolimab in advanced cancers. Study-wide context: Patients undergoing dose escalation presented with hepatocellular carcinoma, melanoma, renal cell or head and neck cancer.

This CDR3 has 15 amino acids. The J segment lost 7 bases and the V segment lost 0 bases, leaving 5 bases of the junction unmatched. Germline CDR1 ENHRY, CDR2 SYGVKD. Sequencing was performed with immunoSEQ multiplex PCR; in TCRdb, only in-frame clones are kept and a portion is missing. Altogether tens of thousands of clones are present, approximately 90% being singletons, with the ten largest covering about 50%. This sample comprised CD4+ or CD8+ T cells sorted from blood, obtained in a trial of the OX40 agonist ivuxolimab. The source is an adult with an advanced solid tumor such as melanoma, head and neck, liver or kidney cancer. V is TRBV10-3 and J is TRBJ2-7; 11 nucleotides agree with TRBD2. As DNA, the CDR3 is TGTGCCATCAGTGAGTCGACTAGCGGGATAGGAGAGCAGTACTTC. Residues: CAISESTSGIGEQYF.